This TCR beta chain was found in a study of OX40 agonist ivuxolimab in advanced cancers. In terms of the full investigation: Ivuxolimab was an agonistic, fully human IgG2 monoclonal antibody directed against OX40 (CD134), a costimulatory receptor. Intravenous ivuxolimab was administered to patients every 2 weeks at six dose levels: 0.01, 0.1, 0.3, 1.5, 3 and 10 mg/kg. Of the approximately 50 patients in dose escalation, about 20 had hepatocellular carcinoma, about 15 had melanoma, 9 had renal cell carcinoma and 9 had head and neck cancer. A male proportion of about 79% and a mean age of about 60 years, ranging from 23 to 79, were recorded for the dose-escalation cohort. Patients were allowed to have had prior anti-PD-1, anti-PD-L1 or anti-CTLA-4 therapy, and roughly 40% of the dose-escalation patients had been treated with checkpoint inhibitors. Partial responses occurred in three dose-escalation patients: two with cutaneous melanoma and one with hepatocellular carcinoma. The point of sequencing TCRbeta in the periphery was to test whether ivuxolimab changed TCR sequence diversity and drove clonal T-cell expansion. The paper covers the monotherapy dose-escalation part of the phase I ivuxolimab trial, which included N ≈ 54 patients. Here is what the overall study found, with its caveats: Antigen specificity was not determined for the clonally expanded peripheral T cells. After ivuxolimab, CD8+ T cells had more expanded clones than CD4+ T cells on average. Low levels of normalized T-cell clonal expansion were also shown by some nonresponding patients. In partial responders in the 0.1-3.0 mg/kg groups, normalized peripheral clonal expansion was found to be among the lowest, especially among CD8+ T cells. At doses from 0.1 to 3.0 mg/kg, clonal expansion was seen in both CD4+ and CD8+ blood T cells between baseline and week 6.

At the junction V is shortened by 2 bases and J by 3 bases, with 14 bases in between. The germline V gene encodes CDR1 SGHTA and CDR2 FQGNSA. The cysteine opens and the phenylalanine closes a CDR3 of 17 amino acids. The sequence is cut down to CDR3 DNA, 51 bases in frame from base 1. The trial excluded patients who had a history of autoimmune disease or were on systemic immunosuppression. Peripheral blood for TCR sequencing was drawn from every dose cohort at baseline, at cycle 4 day 1 and at cycle 7 day 1. Samples were obtained from an open-label, multicenter, first-in-human phase I dose-escalation trial of ivuxolimab. Adults with locally advanced or metastatic head and neck squamous cell, hepatocellular, melanoma or renal cell carcinoma were enrolled in the trial. CD4+ and CD8+ T cells were sorted separately from peripheral blood before TCR sequencing. To sequence the TCRbeta CDR3 region, genomic DNA was isolated from the sorted cells. TCRbeta CDR3 regions were sequenced using the immunoSEQ Assay. TCRdb limited this immuneACCESS table to in-frame rearrangements with V and J called. A share of clones is missing; checked studies link under half to unresolved V genes, and the rest is unexplained. In this sample the table shows fewer than 85,000 clones, approximately 87% of which occur a single time. The top ten hold over 0.7% of the sample.

To note about this clone: The antigen it binds to is not known. Qualities for individual bases were not recorded, and no much larger clone is one base off.

The sequences come from CD4+ or CD8+ T cells sorted from blood, collected in a trial of the OX40 agonist ivuxolimab. This TCR was recovered from an adult with an advanced solid tumor such as melanoma, head and neck, liver or kidney cancer. The sequence joins TRBV7-2 to TRBJ1-6; the D gene is not confidently resolved. The nucleotide sequence reads TGTGCCAGCAGCTTATCAGGCAGAAGCGTCTATAATTCACCCCTCCACTTT. The resulting protein is CASSLSGRSVYNSPLHF.